The sequence of this TCR beta chain was determined in a study of OX40 agonist ivuxolimab in advanced cancers. Study summary: Prior checkpoint blockade (anti-PD-1, anti-PD-L1 or anti-CTLA-4) was permitted; 35% to 50% had it.

The CDR3 runs to 13 residues. Looked up from germline, CDR1 is SGHKS and CDR2 is YYEKEE (reference sequence). V dropped 3 bases and J dropped 1 base, with 7 bases sitting between them. General observations from the study: The 0.1-3.0 mg/kg partial responders had among the lowest clonal expansion. On average, CD8+ T cells showed a greater number of expanded clones than CD4+. Both blood CD4+ and CD8+ T cells showed clonal growth by week 6 at 0.1 to 3.0 mg/kg.

Profiling relied on immunoSEQ multiplex PCR, and the TCRdb table lists in-frame clones only, not all of them. The sample carries over 55,000 clones, 80% recorded once. As for this clone: Its matching antigen is unknown.

The sequences come from CD4+ or CD8+ T cells sorted from blood, collected in a trial of the OX40 agonist ivuxolimab. This chain uses TRBV5-5 with TRBJ1-1; D call uncertain. This receptor was identified in an adult with an advanced solid tumor such as melanoma, head and neck, liver or kidney cancer. DNA of the CDR3: TGTGCCAGCAGCTACGACAAGAACACTGAAGCTTTCTTT. It translates to CASSYDKNTEAFF.